The clone carrying this T cell receptor (beta chain) appeared a few times. Deletions cut 3 bases from V and 0 bases from J, with 18 bases between. The CDR3 is 17 amino acids. Germline CDR1 is MNHEY and CDR2 is SVGEGT. TCRdb fed the 5' RACE reads into MiXCR, producing one record per CDR3 protein. The sample includes more than 75,000 distinct CDR3 sequences, approximately 13% seen only once; the top ten take 31%. This record comes from a study of T-cell memory formation after mild COVID-19. Study-wide background: In these data, TCR clusters were largely donor specific.

The clonotype comes from an adult woman who had mild COVID-19 (a few samples of this study predate the infection). Cell type and time point are not known. The rearrangement links TRBV6-2 or TRBV6-3 to TRBJ2-7; D is undetermined. The sample comprised PBMCs or a T cell subset sorted from them (not recorded which). The CDR3 reads CASSYIRVAVHSYEQYF. In DNA, the CDR3 is TGTGCCAGCAGTTATATAAGGGTGGCTGTCCACTCCTACGAGCAGTACTTC.